A single sample gave rise to the 19 T cell receptor beta chains below, sequenced in a study of T cell changes during pregnancy in multiple sclerosis. Repertoires were generated with immunoSEQ multiplex PCR, while TCRdb's copy carries only in-frame clones and drops some. The sample carries approximately 34,000 clones, over 75% recorded once. The sample consisted of CD8+ T cells from peripheral blood mononuclear cells, taken before pregnancy. All receptors derive from a female donor with multiple sclerosis, enrolled in a pregnancy study.

The chain joins TRBV19 to TRBJ2-7, with 7 bases lining up with TRBD1. This CDR3 is 15 amino acids long. CDR1 and CDR2 (germline): LNHDA, SQIVND (reference sequence). V was clipped by 3 bases and J by 0 bases; unmatched bases: 5. This chain's CDR3 is CASSISRDSSYEQYF. In DNA form, the CDR3 reads TGTGCCAGTAGTATCTCACGGGACAGCTCCTACGAGCAGTACTTC.

The chain is built from TRBV7-9 and TRBJ1-6; D is possibly TRBD1 (6 bases). Germline V CDR1 and CDR2: SEHNR, FQNEAQ (reference sequence). V lost 3 bases and J 0 bases, leaving 9 bases between the germline ends. CDR3 length: 16 residues. In DNA form, the CDR3 reads TGTGCCAGCAGCTTCACAGGGAGCTCCTATAATTCACCCCTCCACTTT. Residues: CASSFTGSSYNSPLHF.

The V gene is TRBV7-6, the J gene TRBJ1-4, with D maybe TRBD1 (6 bases). Germline CDR1 is SGHVS and CDR2 is FNYEAQ. This CDR3 is built from 18 residues. V shed 3 bases and J shed 0 bases, with 17 bases lying between them. The CDR3 loop is CASSFEPRTESTNEKLFF. CDR3 bases: TGTGCCAGCAGCTTCGAACCACGGACAGAGTCAACTAATGAAAAACTGTTTTTT.

V usage is TRBV5-8 and J usage is TRBJ2-3; D possibly corresponds to TRBD1 (6 bases). Germline V gives CDR1 SGHTS, CDR2 YDEGEE. CDR3 length equals 15 residues. V dropped 0 bases and J dropped 4 bases, with 12 bases sitting between them. CDR3 in DNA: TGTGCCAGCAGCTTGGACAGGGCCGCTGCAGATACGCAGTATTTT. Amino acids: CASSLDRAAADTQYF.

V is TRBV2 and J is TRBJ2-2; D ambiguous. CDR1 and CDR2 (germline): SNHLY, FYNNEI. Trimming left V 3 bases short and J 1 base short, with 9 bases between. CDR3 length: 15 residues. The DNA for the CDR3 is TGTGCCAGCAGTGATTCCGGGTGGAACACCGGGGAGCTGTTTTTT. This translates into CASSDSGWNTGELFF.

The rearrangement links TRBV6-1 to TRBJ1-2; D perhaps matches TRBD1 (5 bases). CDR1 is MNHNS, CDR2 SASEGT, per germline. V dropped 6 bases and J dropped 8 bases, with 13 bases sitting between them. The CDR3 has 12 residues. The DNA of the CDR3 is TGTGCCAGCAGGGACACTTGGCGCGGCTACACCTTC. Protein product: CASRDTWRGYTF.

This clone was seen a single time. The chain uses TRBV7-9 and TRBJ2-7; TRBD2 aligns across 9 bases. V was clipped by 4 bases and J by 2 bases; unmatched bases: 6. CDR3 size: 15 residues. Per the germline V gene, CDR1 is SEHNR and CDR2 is FQNEAQ (reference sequence). CDR3 in amino acids: CASSSIAGEPYEQYF. CDR3 in DNA: TGTGCCAGCAGCTCAATAGCGGGGGAACCCTACGAGCAGTACTTC.

The chain links TRBV7-2 to TRBJ2-1; D perhaps matches TRBD2 (6 bases). The germline V gene has CDR1 SGHTA and CDR2 FQGNSA. The CDR3 has 13 amino acids. V was trimmed by 4 bases and J by 10 bases, leaving 14 bases between them. Here the CDR3 DNA reads TGTGCCAGCAGCTCCACTACCGGGAGCGAGCAGTTCTTC. This translates into CASSSTTGSEQFF.

The chain combines TRBV6-1 with TRBJ2-5; TRBD1 agrees at 7 bases. The CDR3 has 15 residues. Germline loops: CDR1 MNHNS, CDR2 SASEGT. The V and J ends lost 7 bases and 0 bases, in that order; junction bases with no gene match: 8. This chain's CDR3 is CASIWDSTYQETQYF. CDR3 nucleotides: TGTGCCAGCATATGGGACAGCACATACCAAGAGACCCAGTACTTC.

The V gene is TRBV7-7, the J gene TRBJ1-2, with D possibly TRBD1 on 6 matching bases. V was cut by 3 bases and J by 3 bases, with 11 bases left in between. The CDR3 has 14 amino acids. Germline CDR1 SSHAT, CDR2 FNYEAQ (reference sequence). This chain's CDR3 is CASSFPGGHYGYTF. The CDR3 DNA follows: TGTGCCAGCAGCTTCCCGGGGGGCCACTATGGCTACACCTTC.

The J gene is TRBJ2-1, the V gene TRBV2; 10 positions agree with TRBD2. The CDR3 contains 16 residues. Looked up from germline, CDR1 is SNHLY and CDR2 is FYNNEI. V was pared by 10 bases and J by 4 bases, with 13 bases of the junction left unmatched. CDR3 in DNA: TGTGCCACCCTTATAGCGGGAGGAGGCTGGTACAATGAGCAGTTCTTC. Translated: CATLIAGGGWYNEQFF.

The V gene is TRBV6-4, the J gene TRBJ2-2; no clear D. This CDR3 is 14 amino acids long. Trimming stripped 8 bases from V and 6 bases from J, with 16 bases between. The germline gives CDR1 MRHNA, CDR2 SNTAGT. The CDR3 DNA reads as TGTGCCAGCTCTAACACCGCCGAGGCCGGGGAGCTGTTTTTT. It translates to CASSNTAEAGELFF.

The V and J genes are TRBV5-4 and TRBJ2-1; 9 nucleotides align to TRBD1. The CDR3 is made up of 15 amino acids. Germline CDR1 SGHNT, CDR2 YYREEE (reference sequence). The V gene end was trimmed by 3 bases and the J gene end by 6 bases; junction bases not matched to a gene: 7. The CDR3 DNA sequence: TGTGCCAGCAGCTCCGGGACAGGGTGGATCAATGAGCAGTTCTTC. Amino acids: CASSSGTGWINEQFF.

V gene TRBV5-6 combines with J gene TRBJ2-1; 7 bases fit TRBD2. Per germline, CDR1 SGHDT and CDR2 YYEEEE. The CDR3 totals 14 residues. V was pared by 2 bases and J by 4 bases, with 3 bases of the junction left unmatched. The CDR3 loop reads CASSFFSGYNEQFF. Here the CDR3 DNA reads TGTGCCAGCAGCTTCTTTAGCGGGTACAATGAGCAGTTCTTC.

With respect to this clone: Other DNA sequences in the sample encode the same CDR3. The chain couples TRBV19 to TRBJ1-1; 12 bases fit TRBD1. V shed 6 bases, J shed 5 bases, and the junction held 4 bases outside the gene matches. The CDR3 has 14 residues. Per the germline V gene, CDR1 is LNHDA and CDR2 is SQIVND (reference sequence). The CDR3 DNA reads as TGTGCCAGTAGGGGGACAGGGGGCTTTACTGAAGCTTTCTTT. Protein product: CASRGTGGFTEAFF.

The chain joins TRBV29-1 to TRBJ1-4; D remains unclear. The germline V gene encodes CDR1 SQVTM and CDR2 ANQGSEA. Trimming removed 4 bases at V and 1 base at J, with 10 bases between. The CDR3 has 14 amino acids. The CDR3 nucleotides read TGCAGCGTTGGTGCGGAAGGAACTAATGAAAAACTGTTTTTT. It codes for CSVGAEGTNEKLFF.

The genes are TRBV5-1 and TRBJ2-1, with 8 bases aligning to TRBD2. J was trimmed by 7 bases and V by 0 bases; bases with no gene match: 6. This CDR3 has 15 amino acids. Germline CDR1 reads SGHRS; CDR2 reads YFSETQ. The CDR3 bases are TGCGCCAGCAGCTTGGACGGCGGGGGGCCGAATGAGCAGTTCTTC. It encodes CASSLDGGGPNEQFF.

The chain joins TRBV7-9 to TRBJ2-7, with D tentatively TRBD1 (6 bases). Germline V gene lookup returns CDR1 SEHNR and CDR2 FQNEAQ (reference sequence). Trimming pared 2 bases from V and 2 bases from J, leaving 10 bases between. The CDR3 length is 14 residues. The CDR3 sequence: CASSLWDNTYEQYF. In DNA, the CDR3 is TGTGCCAGCAGCTTATGGGACAACACCTACGAGCAGTACTTC.

The genes are TRBV5-1 and TRBJ2-7; tentative D call: TRBD2 (6 bases). The CDR3 runs 15 residues. Germline V gene data show CDR1 as SGHRS and CDR2 as YFSETQ. The V end was cut by 2 bases, the J end by 0 bases, with 12 bases between. The CDR3: CASSFGGTGSYEQYF. In nucleotides, the CDR3 is TGCGCCAGCAGCTTCGGCGGGACGGGCTCCTACGAGCAGTACTTC.